This TCR beta chain was identified during a study of cytomegalovirus exposure and HLA in healthy donors. Study results and limitations: According to the study, roughly 160 TCR beta chains were cytomegalovirus-associated. The TCR clusters that emerged in the first cohort tended, a later analysis found, to co-occur in the approximately 110 validation repertoires.

Within the sample, this clone is medium-sized. Its antigen is not known. The donors belonged to the roughly 130-subject validation cohort, separate from the approximately 700-subject first cohort. Germline lookup yields CDR1 SEHNR and CDR2 FQNEAQ (reference sequence). The CDR3 length is 16 residues. V was shortened by 6 bases and J by 6 bases, with 21 bases between the two germline ends. Using immunoSEQ multiplex PCR, the repertoire was profiled, and TCRdb retains in-frame clones only, with some absent. Of around 60,000 clones listed, about 95% are singletons. The genes are TRBV7-9 and TRBJ2-1; possible D gene TRBD1, 6 bases. This clonotype was obtained from a woman aged 18-30 years in good health and CMV-seronegative. The sample comprised PBMCs. In DNA form, the CDR3 reads TGTGCCAGCAGTCCCATCGGGACAAGGCTCCTCAATGAGCAGTTCTTC. Translated, it gives CASSPIGTRLLNEQFF. Using reference TRBV7-9 and TRBJ2-1 for the parts outside the CDR3, the full variable domain is DTGVSQNPRHKITKRGQNVTFRCDPISEHNRLYWYRQTLGQGPEFLTYFQNEAQLEKSRLLSDRFSAERPKGSFSTLEIQRTEQGDSAMYLCASSPIGTRLLNEQFFGPGTRLTVL.